The entry that follows covers one T cell receptor (beta chain) sequence. Its antigen remains undetermined. There are no base qualities to consult, and no much larger clone falls within one base. The sample is drawn from a study of OX40 agonist ivuxolimab in advanced cancers. About the study as a whole: Ivuxolimab was an agonistic, fully human IgG2 monoclonal antibody directed against OX40 (CD134), a costimulatory receptor. Intravenous ivuxolimab was administered to patients every 2 weeks at six dose levels: 0.01, 0.1, 0.3, 1.5, 3 and 10 mg/kg. Of the approximately 50 dose-escalation patients, hepatocellular carcinoma was present in approximately 20, melanoma in approximately 15, renal cell carcinoma in 9 and head and neck cancer in 9. A male proportion of nearly 85% and a mean age of about 60 years, ranging from 23 to 79, were recorded for the dose-escalation cohort. Patients were allowed to have had prior anti-PD-1, anti-PD-L1 or anti-CTLA-4 therapy, and approximately 40% of the dose-escalation patients had been treated with checkpoint inhibitors. Partial responses occurred in three dose-escalation patients, of whom one had hepatocellular carcinoma and two had cutaneous melanoma. Peripheral TCRbeta sequencing aimed to test whether ivuxolimab altered TCR sequence diversity and caused clonal T-cell expansion. The paper covers the monotherapy dose-escalation part of the phase I ivuxolimab trial, which included N ≈ 57 patients.

What the study reported, not specific to this receptor: Low levels of normalized T-cell clonal expansion were also seen in some patients who did not respond. Clonal expansion of both CD4+ and CD8+ blood T cells was observed from baseline to week 6 at doses 0.1 to 3.0 mg/kg. The antigen specificity of the peripheral T cells that underwent clonal expansion was not determined. After ivuxolimab, CD8+ T cells had more expanded clones than CD4+ T cells on average. In the 0.1-3.0 mg/kg groups, partial responders were among the patients with the lowest normalized peripheral clonal expansion, particularly in CD8+ T cells.

Patients with autoimmune disease history or receiving systemic immunosuppression were excluded from the trial. Peripheral blood for TCR sequencing was drawn from every dose cohort at baseline, at cycle 4 day 1 and at cycle 7 day 1. Samples were obtained from an open-label, multicenter, first-in-human phase I dose-escalation trial of ivuxolimab. Adults with locally advanced or metastatic melanoma, renal cell, hepatocellular, or head and neck squamous cell carcinoma were enrolled in the trial. Before TCR sequencing, CD4+ T cells and CD8+ T cells were sorted from peripheral blood as separate populations. V and J are trimmed by 4 bases and 2 bases, and the gene matches miss 9 bases of the junction. Reading from cysteine to phenylalanine, the CDR3 counts 16 amino acids. Just the 48-base CDR3 DNA is kept, in frame starting at base 1. Via the germline V gene, CDR1 is SGHRS and CDR2 YFSETQ. Genomic DNA was extracted from sorted cells for sequencing of the TCRbeta CDR3 region. The immunoSEQ Assay was used to sequence the TCRbeta CDR3 regions. This is the immuneACCESS table as TCRdb keeps it, with only in-frame sequences that have V and J called. A part of the clones is gone; compared with another copy, unresolved V genes explain less than half, and the rest is unexplained. The sample table records 100,000 to 130,000 clones; 85% to 95% of these occur just once. Of the sample, roughly 0.66% is held by the ten largest clones.

Sequences were derived from CD4+ or CD8+ T cells sorted from blood, sampled in a trial of the OX40 agonist ivuxolimab. The V gene is TRBV5-1 and the J gene is TRBJ1-1; 9 bases in between match TRBD1. The receptor was isolated from an adult with an advanced solid tumor such as melanoma, head and neck, liver or kidney cancer. The bases read TGCGCCAGCAGCCGTAGGACAGGGGCATTTAACACTGAAGCTTTCTTT. This encodes CASSRRTGAFNTEAFF.